This T cell receptor (beta chain) is from a study of breast tumors, draining lymph nodes, adjacent tissues. General study findings and limits: That most tumor T cells come from lymph nodes remained unproven. Compared with lymph nodes, tumors were less diverse; compared with nontumor tissue, more. Luminal-like breast cancer showed significantly higher tumor–nontumor repertoire similarity than basal-like.

Notes on this clonotype: What it binds is not known.

TCRdb reprocessed the multiplex PCR reads with MiXCR, giving one entry per CDR3 protein. The sample carries about 35,000 distinct CDR3 sequences, about 36% recorded once. The material sequenced was breast tumor tissue. The sequence was collected from a female donor with breast cancer. Some clones in this sample may be carry-over from other donors' samples.

The CDR3 protein is CASSQVGGGSYNEQFF. CDR3 nucleotide sequence: TGTGCCAGCAGCCAAGTCGGTGGAGGGTCATACAATGAGCAGTTCTTC. This chain uses TRBV4-2 with TRBJ2-1; D is possibly TRBD2 (6 bases). The germline V gene has CDR1 LGHNA and CDR2 YNFKEQ. The CDR3 has 16 residues. V lost 1 base to trimming and J lost 4 bases, with 14 bases between them.